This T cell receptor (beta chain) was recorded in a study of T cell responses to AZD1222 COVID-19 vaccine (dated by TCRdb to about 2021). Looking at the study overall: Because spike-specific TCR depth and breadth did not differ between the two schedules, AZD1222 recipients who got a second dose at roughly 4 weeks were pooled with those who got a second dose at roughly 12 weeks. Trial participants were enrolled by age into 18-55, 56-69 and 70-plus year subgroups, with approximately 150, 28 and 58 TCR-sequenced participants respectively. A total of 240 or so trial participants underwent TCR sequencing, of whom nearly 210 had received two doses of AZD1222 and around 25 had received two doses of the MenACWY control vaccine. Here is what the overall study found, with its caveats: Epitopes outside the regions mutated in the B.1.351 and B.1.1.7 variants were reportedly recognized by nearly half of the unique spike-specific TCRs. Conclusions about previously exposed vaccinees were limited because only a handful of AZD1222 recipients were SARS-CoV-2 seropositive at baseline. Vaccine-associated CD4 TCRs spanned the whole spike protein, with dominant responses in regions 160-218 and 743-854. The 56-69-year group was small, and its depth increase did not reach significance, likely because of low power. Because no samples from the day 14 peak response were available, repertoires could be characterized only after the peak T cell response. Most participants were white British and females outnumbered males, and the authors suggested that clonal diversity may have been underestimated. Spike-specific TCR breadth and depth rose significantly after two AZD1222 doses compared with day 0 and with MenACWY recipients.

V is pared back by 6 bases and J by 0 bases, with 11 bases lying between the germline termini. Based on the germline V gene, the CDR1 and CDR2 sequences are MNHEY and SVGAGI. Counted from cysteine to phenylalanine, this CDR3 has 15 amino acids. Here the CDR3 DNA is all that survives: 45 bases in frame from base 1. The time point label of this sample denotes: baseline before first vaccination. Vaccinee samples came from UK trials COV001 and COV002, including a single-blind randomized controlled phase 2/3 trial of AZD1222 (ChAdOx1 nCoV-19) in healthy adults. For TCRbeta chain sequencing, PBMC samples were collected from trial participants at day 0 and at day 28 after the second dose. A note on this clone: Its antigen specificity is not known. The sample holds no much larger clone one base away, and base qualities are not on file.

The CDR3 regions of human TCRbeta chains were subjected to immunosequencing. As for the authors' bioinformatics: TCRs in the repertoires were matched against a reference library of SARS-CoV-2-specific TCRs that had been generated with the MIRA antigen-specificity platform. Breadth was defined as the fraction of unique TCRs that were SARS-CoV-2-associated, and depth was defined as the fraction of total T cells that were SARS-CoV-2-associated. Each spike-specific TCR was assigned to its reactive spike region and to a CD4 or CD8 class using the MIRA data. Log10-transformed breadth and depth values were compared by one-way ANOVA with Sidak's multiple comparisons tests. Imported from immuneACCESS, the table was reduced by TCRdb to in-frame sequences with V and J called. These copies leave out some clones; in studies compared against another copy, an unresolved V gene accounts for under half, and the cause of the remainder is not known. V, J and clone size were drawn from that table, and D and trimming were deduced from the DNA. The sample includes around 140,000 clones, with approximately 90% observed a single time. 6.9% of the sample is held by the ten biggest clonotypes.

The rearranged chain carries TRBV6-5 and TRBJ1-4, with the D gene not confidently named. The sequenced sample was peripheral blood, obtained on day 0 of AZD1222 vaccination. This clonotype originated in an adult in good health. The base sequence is TGTGCCAGCAGAACGAGCAGTGCAACTAATGAAAAACTGTTTTTT. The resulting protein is CASRTSSATNEKLFF.